This T cell receptor beta chain was captured by sequencing in a study of blood T cell repertoires in COVID-19. About the research overall: The United States, Italy and Spain provided the acute and convalescent COVID-19 samples.

Participants were aged about 18 to 100 years, lived in 24 US areas, and enrolled virtually. Within 2 weeks before study entry, exposed participants met a COVID-19 case. Original processing methods: Reference gene primers were amplified, and this amplification served to estimate nucleated cell counts. Data came from immunoSEQ multiplex PCR; TCRdb stores just in-frame clones and leaves some out. V and J calls and clone size are those listed in that table; D and trimming were worked out from the DNA. The table shows fewer than 350,000 clones, with around 84% occurring only once. Germline-derived CDR1 and CDR2 are MNHEY and SVGEGT. Trimming cost V 6 bases and J 5 bases, with 19 bases left between them. The length of the CDR3 is 15 residues.

The V and J genes are TRBV6-2 or TRBV6-3 and TRBJ1-2, with D hard to call. This clonotype originated in a woman younger than 45 who had been exposed to COVID-19. The material sequenced was PBMCs or T cells enriched from blood (not recorded which). The CDR3 DNA reads as TGTGCCAGCAGCGATAACGAAGGAGGACCTTATGGCTACACCTTC. It encodes CASSDNEGGPYGYTF.